This T cell receptor (beta chain) comes out of a study of response to subunit inactivated influenza vaccine. Trimming at V came to 4 bases and at J to 0 bases, leaving 7 bases not matched to a gene. The germline V gene has CDR1 SQVTM and CDR2 ANQGSEA. CDR3 size: 16 residues. TCRdb re-called the RT-PCR reads with MiXCR, one entry per CDR3 protein. The sample shows about half a million distinct CDR3 sequences, 6.5% to 8% of them seen only once. The sample holds a few counts of this clonotype. Its target is not known. Whole-study findings and limits: Each seasonal flu vaccination may recruit only limited new T cells, authors suggested.

The sequencing used PBMCs from blood, collected around 25 months after vaccination. The sequence was obtained from a man between 50 and 69 years old who received an inactivated influenza vaccine. This rearrangement joins TRBV29-1 to TRBJ2-2; TRBD1 matches at 8 bases. The CDR3, as DNA: TGCAGCGTTGTAATACCGACAGGGGCGAACACCGGGGAGCTGTTTTTT. This encodes CSVVIPTGANTGELFF.